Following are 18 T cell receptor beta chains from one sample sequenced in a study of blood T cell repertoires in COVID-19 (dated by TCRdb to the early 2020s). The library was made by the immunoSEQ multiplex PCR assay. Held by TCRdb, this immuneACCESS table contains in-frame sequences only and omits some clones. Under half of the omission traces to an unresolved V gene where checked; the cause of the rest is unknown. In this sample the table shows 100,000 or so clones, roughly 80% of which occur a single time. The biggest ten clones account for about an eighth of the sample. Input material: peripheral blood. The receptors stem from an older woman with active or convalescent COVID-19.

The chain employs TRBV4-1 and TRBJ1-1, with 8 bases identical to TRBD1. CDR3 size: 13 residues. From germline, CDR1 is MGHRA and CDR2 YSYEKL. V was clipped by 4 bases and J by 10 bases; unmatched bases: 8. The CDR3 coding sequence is TGCGCCAGCAGCCTAGGACAGGGCATCGGAGCTTTCTTT. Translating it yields CASSLGQGIGAFF.

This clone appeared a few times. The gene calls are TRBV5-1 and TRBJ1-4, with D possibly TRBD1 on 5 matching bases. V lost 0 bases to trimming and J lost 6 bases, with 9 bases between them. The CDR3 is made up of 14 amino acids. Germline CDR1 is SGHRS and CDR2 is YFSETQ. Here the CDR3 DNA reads TGCGCCAGCAGCTTGGCGGGGGGATATGAAAAACTGTTTTTT. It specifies CASSLAGGYEKLFF.

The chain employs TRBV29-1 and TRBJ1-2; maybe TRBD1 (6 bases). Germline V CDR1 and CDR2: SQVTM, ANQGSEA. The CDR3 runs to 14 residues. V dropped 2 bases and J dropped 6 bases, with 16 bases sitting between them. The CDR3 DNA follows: TGCAGCGTTGAAATGACCCGACAGGTTGATGGCTACACCTTC. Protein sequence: CSVEMTRQVDGYTF. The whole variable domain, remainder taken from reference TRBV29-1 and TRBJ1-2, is SAVISQKPSRDICQRGTSLTIQCQVDSQVTMMFWYRQQPGQSLTLIATANQGSEATYESGFVIDKFPISRPNLTFSTLTVSNMSPEDSSIYLCSVEMTRQVDGYTFGSGTRLTVV.

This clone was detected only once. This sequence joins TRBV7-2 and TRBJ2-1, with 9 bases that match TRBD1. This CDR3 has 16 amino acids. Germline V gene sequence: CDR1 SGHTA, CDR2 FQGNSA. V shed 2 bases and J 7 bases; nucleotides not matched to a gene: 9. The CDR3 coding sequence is TGTGCCAGCAGCTTACTGAGTGGGACAGGGTTGAATGAGCAGTTCTTC. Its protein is CASSLLSGTGLNEQFF.

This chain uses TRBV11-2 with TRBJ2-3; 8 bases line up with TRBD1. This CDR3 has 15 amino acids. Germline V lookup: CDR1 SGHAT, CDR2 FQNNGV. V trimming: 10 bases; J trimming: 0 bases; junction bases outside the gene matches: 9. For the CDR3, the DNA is TGTGCCACGGACAGGGAGGCCTCTAGCACAGATACGCAGTATTTT. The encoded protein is CATDREASSTDTQYF.

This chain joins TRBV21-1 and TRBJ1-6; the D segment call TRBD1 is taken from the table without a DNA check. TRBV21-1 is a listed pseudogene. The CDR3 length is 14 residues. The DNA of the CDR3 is TGTGCCAGCAGCATAACAGGGGGGAATTCACCCCTCCACTTT. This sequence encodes CASSITGGNSPLHF.

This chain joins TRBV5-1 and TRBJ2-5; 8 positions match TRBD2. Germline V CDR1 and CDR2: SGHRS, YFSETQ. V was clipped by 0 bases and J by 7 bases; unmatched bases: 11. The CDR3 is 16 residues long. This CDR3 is CASSLEASGPAGTQYF. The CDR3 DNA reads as TGCGCCAGCAGCTTGGAGGCTAGCGGGCCCGCGGGGACCCAGTACTTC. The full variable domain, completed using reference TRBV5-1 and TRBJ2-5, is KAGVTQTPRYLIKTRGQQVTLSCSPISGHRSVSWYQQTPGQGLQFLFEYFSETQRNKGNFPGRFSGRQFSNSRSEMNVSTLELGDSALYLCASSLEASGPAGTQYFGPGTRLLVL.

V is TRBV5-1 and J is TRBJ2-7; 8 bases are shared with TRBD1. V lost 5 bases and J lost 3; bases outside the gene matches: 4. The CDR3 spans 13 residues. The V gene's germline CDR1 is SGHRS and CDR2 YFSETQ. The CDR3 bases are TGCGCCAGCAGTCACGGACAGGGCTACGAGCAGTACTTC. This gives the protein CASSHGQGYEQYF.

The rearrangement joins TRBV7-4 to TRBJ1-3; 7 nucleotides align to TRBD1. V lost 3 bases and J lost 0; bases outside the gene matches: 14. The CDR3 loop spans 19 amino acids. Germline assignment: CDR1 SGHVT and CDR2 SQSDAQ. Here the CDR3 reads CASSLSSTGRYPSGNTIYF. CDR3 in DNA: TGTGCCAGCAGCTTGAGCTCGACAGGGAGATACCCCTCTGGAAACACCATATATTTT.

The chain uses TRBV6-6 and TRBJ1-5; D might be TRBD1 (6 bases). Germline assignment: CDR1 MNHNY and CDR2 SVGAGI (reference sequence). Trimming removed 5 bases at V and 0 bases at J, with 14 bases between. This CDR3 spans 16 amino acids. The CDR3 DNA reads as TGTGCCAGCAGTCGGACAGCCACCCTTAGCAATCAGCCCCAGCATTTT. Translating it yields CASSRTATLSNQPQHF.

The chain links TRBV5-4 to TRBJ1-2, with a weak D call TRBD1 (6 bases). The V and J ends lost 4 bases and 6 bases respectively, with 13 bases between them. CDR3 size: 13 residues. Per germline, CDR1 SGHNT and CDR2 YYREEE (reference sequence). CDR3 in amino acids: CASSTGQSNGYTF. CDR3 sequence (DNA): TGTGCCAGCAGCACCGGACAGTCCAATGGCTACACCTTC.

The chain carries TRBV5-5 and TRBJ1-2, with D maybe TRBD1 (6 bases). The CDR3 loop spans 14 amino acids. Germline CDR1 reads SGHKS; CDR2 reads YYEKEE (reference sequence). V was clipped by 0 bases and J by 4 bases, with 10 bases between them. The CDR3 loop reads CASSLGGLGYGYTF. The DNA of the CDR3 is TGTGCCAGCAGCTTGGGGGGGCTCGGCTATGGCTACACCTTC.

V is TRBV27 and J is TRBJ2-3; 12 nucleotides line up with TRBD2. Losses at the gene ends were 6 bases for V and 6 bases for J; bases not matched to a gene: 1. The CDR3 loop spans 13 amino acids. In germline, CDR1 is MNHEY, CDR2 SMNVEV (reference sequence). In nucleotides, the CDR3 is TGTGCCAGCAGGACTAGCGGGGGTGATACGCAGTATTTT. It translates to CASRTSGGDTQYF.

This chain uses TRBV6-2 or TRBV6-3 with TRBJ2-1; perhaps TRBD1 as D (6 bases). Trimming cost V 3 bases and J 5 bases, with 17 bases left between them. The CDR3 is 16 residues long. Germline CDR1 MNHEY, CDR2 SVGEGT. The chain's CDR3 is CASSYDPTGLNNEQFF. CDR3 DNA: TGTGCCAGCAGTTATGATCCCACAGGGCTGAACAATGAGCAGTTCTTC.

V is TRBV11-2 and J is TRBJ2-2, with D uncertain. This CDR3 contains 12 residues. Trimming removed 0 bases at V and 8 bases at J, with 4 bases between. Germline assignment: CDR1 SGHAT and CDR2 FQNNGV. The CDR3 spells CASSLDRGELFF. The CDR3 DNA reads TGTGCCAGCAGCTTAGATCGGGGGGAGCTGTTTTTT.

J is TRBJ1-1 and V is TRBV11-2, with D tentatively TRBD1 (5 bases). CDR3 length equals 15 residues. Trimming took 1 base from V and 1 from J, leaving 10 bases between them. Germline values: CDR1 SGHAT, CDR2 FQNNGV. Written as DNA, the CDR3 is TGTGCCAGCAGCTTAGGGGCGGGACGGAACACTGAAGCTTTCTTT. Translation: CASSLGAGRNTEAFF.

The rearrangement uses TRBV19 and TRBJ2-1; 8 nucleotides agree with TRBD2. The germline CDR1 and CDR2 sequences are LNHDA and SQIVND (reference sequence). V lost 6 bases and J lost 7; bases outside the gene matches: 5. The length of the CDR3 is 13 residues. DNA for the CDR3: TGTGCCAGTAGACTGGGACTAGATAATGAGCAGTTCTTC. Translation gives CASRLGLDNEQFF.

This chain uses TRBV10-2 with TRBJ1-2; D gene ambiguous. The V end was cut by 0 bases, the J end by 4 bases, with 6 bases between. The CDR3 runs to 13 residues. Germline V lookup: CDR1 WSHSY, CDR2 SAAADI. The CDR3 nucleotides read TGCGCCAGCAGTGAGTCGGCCTTCTATGGCTACACCTTC. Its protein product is CASSESAFYGYTF.